Shown below are 26 T cell receptor beta chains from a single sample sequenced in a study of CD8+ T cells in alopecia areata. Reverse transcribed after extraction, RNA yielded cDNA as the sequencing template. The method was immunoSEQ multiplex PCR; TCRdb's version includes in-frame clones alone and lacks a portion of them. The profile shows some 200,000 clones, roughly 60% of them singletons. Treatment here: oral pan-JAK inhibitor, 5-10 mg twice daily. Sample: CD4+ T cells sorted from blood, taken at week 24, from a patient treated with tofacitinib. The receptors here all came from a human donor with alopecia areata.

The chain employs TRBV5-1 and TRBJ2-5; D gene uncertain. V was shortened by 1 base and J by 3 bases, with 13 bases between the two germline ends. Looked up from germline, CDR1 is SGHRS and CDR2 is YFSETQ. This CDR3 spans 15 amino acids. The CDR3 is CASSLSGIREETQYF. CDR3 nucleotide sequence: TGCGCCAGCAGCTTGTCAGGTATCCGAGAAGAGACCCAGTACTTC.

The genes are TRBV5-6 and TRBJ1-4; no reliable D call. Between the trimmed V and J ends, which lost 4 bases and 4 bases, there was a span of 5 bases. CDR1 is SGHDT and CDR2 is YYEEEE in the germline V gene. The CDR3 has 12 residues. The CDR3 coding sequence is TGTGCCAGCAGCCGACTTAATGAAAAACTGTTTTTT. Residues: CASSRLNEKLFF.

This CDR3 reads CASSSGQEETQYF. The CDR3 region has the DNA TGTGCCAGCAGCTCGGGACAGGAAGAGACCCAGTACTTC. The chain carries TRBV7-3 and TRBJ2-5; 8 bases align to TRBD1. The CDR3 length is 13 residues. Germline V gene data show CDR1 as SGHTA and CDR2 as FQGTGA. The V gene end was trimmed by 4 bases and the J gene end by 3 bases; junction bases not matched to a gene: 1.

The chain combines TRBV7-3 with TRBJ1-2; possibly TRBD1 for D (5 bases). CDR1 is SGHTA, CDR2 FQGTGA, per germline. This CDR3 contains 14 residues. Trimming pared 4 bases from V and 1 base from J, leaving 10 bases between. CDR3 loop: CASSSPGVNYGYTF. In nucleotides, the CDR3 is TGTGCCAGCAGCTCCCCGGGGGTTAACTATGGCTACACCTTC. Based on the CDR3 plus reference TRBV7-3 and TRBJ1-2, the full variable domain is GAGVSQTPSNKVTEKGKYVELRCDPISGHTALYWYRQSLGQGPEFLIYFQGTGAADDSGLPNDRFFAVRPEGSVSTLKIQRTERGDSAVYLCASSSPGVNYGYTFGSGTRLTVV.

This clone was recorded once. The chain couples TRBV5-4 to TRBJ2-1; D is unclear. The CDR3 has 16 amino acids. Between the trimmed V and J ends, which lost 4 bases and 0 bases, there was a span of 14 bases. Germline-derived CDR1 and CDR2 are SGHNT and YYREEE (reference sequence). In DNA, the CDR3 is TGTGCCAGCAGCCCGGGCGGTATCAGCTCCTACAATGAGCAGTTCTTC. Protein product: CASSPGGISSYNEQFF. Combining the CDR3 with reference TRBV5-4 and TRBJ2-1 gives the whole variable domain ETGVTQSPTHLIKTRGQQVTLRCSSQSGHNTVSWYQQALGQGPQFIFQYYREEENGRGNFPPRFSGLQFPNYSSELNVNALELDDSALYLCASSPGGISSYNEQFFGPGTRLTVL.

This clone was seen more than once but under ten times. The chain is built from TRBV4-2 and TRBJ1-1, with a possible D match to TRBD1 (5 bases). From germline, CDR1 is LGHNA and CDR2 YNFKEQ. The V end lost 5 bases, the J end lost 8 bases, and 15 bases lay between the germline ends. There are 13 residues in the CDR3. The CDR3 is CASSIGTDAEAFF. CDR3 sequence (DNA): TGTGCCAGCAGCATCGGGACGGACGCCGAAGCTTTCTTT.

The chain is built from TRBV20-1 and TRBJ1-1, with D uncertain. The CDR3 sequence is 11 residues long. Germline assignment: CDR1 DFQATT and CDR2 SNEGSKA (reference sequence). Trimming pared 3 bases from V and 2 bases from J, leaving 4 bases between. The CDR3 sequence is CSARENTEAFF. CDR3 nucleotide sequence: TGCAGTGCTAGGGAAAACACTGAAGCTTTCTTT.

This chain joins TRBV11-2 and TRBJ2-7; D is unclear. CDR1 and CDR2 from the germline V gene are SGHAT and FQNNGV. V was cut by 6 bases and J by 2 bases, with 8 bases left in between. This CDR3 is built from 12 residues. CDR3 sequence reads: CASRSDAYEQYF. In nucleotides, the CDR3 is TGTGCCAGCAGATCCGACGCCTACGAGCAGTACTTC. Based on the CDR3 plus reference TRBV11-2 and TRBJ2-7, the full variable domain is EAGVAQSPRYKIIEKRQSVAFWCNPISGHATLYWYQQILGQGPKLLIQFQNNGVVDDSQLPKDRFSAERLKGVDSTLKIQPAKLEDSAVYLCASRSDAYEQYFGPGTRLTVT.

The genes are TRBV6-6 and TRBJ1-2; D is perhaps TRBD1 (5 bases). Trimming removed 8 bases from V and 4 bases from J, with 14 bases in between. CDR1 is MNHNY, CDR2 SVGAGI, per germline (reference sequence). The CDR3 has 13 residues. CDR3 protein: CASGQDTFYGYTF. CDR3 sequence (DNA): TGTGCCAGCGGCCAGGACACATTCTATGGCTACACCTTC.

This clone has just a few counts. The chain combines TRBV18 with TRBJ1-2; 8 positions agree with TRBD1. V shed 3 bases, J shed 6 bases, and the junction held 6 bases outside the gene matches. The CDR3 totals 14 residues. The germline gives CDR1 KGHSH, CDR2 LQKENI. The CDR3 is CASSPTGEYNGYTF. Here the CDR3 DNA reads TGTGCCAGCTCACCGACAGGGGAGTATAATGGCTACACCTTC.

This clone was seen more than once but under ten times. This sequence joins TRBV7-9 and TRBJ2-2; weak D call: TRBD1 (6 bases). Germline V CDR1 and CDR2: SEHNR, FQNEAQ (reference sequence). V was pared by 5 bases and J by 0 bases, with 13 bases between. The CDR3 is 16 amino acids. CDR3 coding DNA: TGTGCCAGCAGCGCCAGTACAGGGTCGAACACCGGGGAGCTGTTTTTT. Its translation: CASSASTGSNTGELFF.

A few counts support this clone. V gene TRBV28 combines with J gene TRBJ1-2; D call uncertain. Germline V CDR1 and CDR2: MDHEN, SYDVKM. This CDR3 contains 12 residues. V shed 5 bases and J shed 5 bases, with 9 bases lying between them. The CDR3 loop reads CASSPQRYGYTF. The CDR3 DNA sequence: TGTGCCAGCAGTCCGCAGCGTTATGGCTACACCTTC.

This chain links TRBV7-7 with TRBJ2-1, with 9 bases lining up with TRBD1. Germline assignment: CDR1 SSHAT and CDR2 FNYEAQ (reference sequence). V shed 5 bases and J 9 bases; nucleotides not matched to a gene: 14. This CDR3 contains 16 residues. The CDR3 nucleotides read TGTGCCAGCAGCCCAACCGGGACAGGGCCTGGTGGTGAGCAGTTCTTC. Translation gives CASSPTGTGPGGEQFF.

This sequence joins TRBV27 and TRBJ1-2; TRBD1 matches 8 bases. The CDR3 length is 14 residues. Germline V gene sequence: CDR1 MNHEY, CDR2 SMNVEV (reference sequence). The ends lost 5 bases at V and 5 bases at J; junction bases unmatched: 7. The CDR3 is CASSADRGGYGYTF. The CDR3 DNA follows: TGTGCCAGCAGTGCCGACAGGGGAGGGTATGGCTACACCTTC.

Only a few counts were recorded for this clone. This chain connects TRBV18 to TRBJ1-5; 8 nucleotides line up with TRBD1. This CDR3 spans 17 amino acids. V was pared by 3 bases and J by 0 bases, with 7 bases of the junction left unmatched. Germline values: CDR1 KGHSH, CDR2 LQKENI. This CDR3 reads CASSPVDRAISNQPQHF. In DNA, the CDR3 is TGTGCCAGCTCACCGGTGGACAGGGCGATTAGCAATCAGCCCCAGCATTTT.

CDR3 sequence: CASSQVASGPPYNEQFF. DNA for the CDR3: TGCGCCAGCAGCCAAGTCGCTAGCGGGCCTCCGTACAATGAGCAGTTCTTC. This chain joins TRBV5-1 and TRBJ2-1; 8 positions match TRBD2. Germline CDR1 SGHRS, CDR2 YFSETQ. V was pared by 4 bases and J by 4 bases, with 13 bases of the junction left unmatched. The CDR3 is 17 residues long.

The chain combines TRBV7-2 with TRBJ2-3, with D uncertain. V was cut by 10 bases and J by 5 bases, with 16 bases left in between. Looked up from germline, CDR1 is SGHTA and CDR2 is FQGNSA. This CDR3 region has 13 residues. CDR3 in DNA: TGTGCCACCCAAGTTAACGTTAGAGATACGCAGTATTTT. Residues: CATQVNVRDTQYF. Variable domain in full (rest from reference TRBV7-2 and TRBJ2-3): GAGVSQSPSNKVTEKGKDVELRCDPISGHTALYWYRQSLGQGLEFLIYFQGNSAPDKSGLPSDRFSAERTGGSVSTLTIQRTQQEDSAVYLCATQVNVRDTQYFGPGTRLTVL.

V gene TRBV2 combines with J gene TRBJ2-1; TRBD2 matches at 12 bases. This CDR3 is built from 15 residues. V shed 6 bases and J 14 bases; nucleotides not matched to a gene: 14. The germline V gene has CDR1 SNHLY and CDR2 FYNNEI. The CDR3 spells CASRRLAGESGSEFF. The CDR3 DNA reads TGTGCCAGCAGGAGACTAGCGGGAGAATCGGGCTCGGAGTTCTTC. The full variable domain, completed using reference TRBV2 and TRBJ2-1, is EPEVTQTPSHQVTQMGQEVILRCVPISNHLYFYWYRQILGQKVEFLVSFYNNEISEKSEIFDDQFSVERPDGSNFTLKIRSTKLEDSAMYFCASRRLAGESGSEFFGPGTRLTVL.

This clone turned up a few times. The chain uses TRBV10-3 and TRBJ2-7; D may be TRBD2 (6 bases). There are 14 residues in the CDR3. The germline V gene has CDR1 ENHRY and CDR2 SYGVKD. V lost 0 bases, J lost 6 bases, and 12 bases lay in between. The CDR3 loop reads CAISESFGGAEQYF. CDR3 nucleotide sequence: TGTGCCATCAGTGAGTCTTTTGGAGGGGCCGAGCAGTACTTC.

V and J are TRBV2 and TRBJ1-5, with a weak D call TRBD1 (5 bases). Trimming removed 1 base at V and 4 bases at J, with 20 bases between. Per the germline V gene, CDR1 is SNHLY and CDR2 is FYNNEI. There are 18 residues in the CDR3. CDR3 DNA sequence: TGTGCCAGCAGTGAAGTCCAGGGAAGGTTGTCGGGGAATCAGCCCCAGCATTTT. It specifies CASSEVQGRLSGNQPQHF. Looking up the rest from reference TRBV2 and TRBJ1-5 gives the full variable domain: EPEVTQTPSHQVTQMGQEVILRCVPISNHLYFYWYRQILGQKVEFLVSFYNNEISEKSEIFDDQFSVERPDGSNFTLKIRSTKLEDSAMYFCASSEVQGRLSGNQPQHFGDGTRLSIL.

The chain has TRBV29-1 and TRBJ2-7, with 10 bases that match TRBD1. The CDR3 is 16 residues long. CDR1 and CDR2 from the germline V gene are SQVTM and ANQGSEA. Trimming took 1 base from V and 3 from J; bases not matched to a gene: 9. CDR3 DNA sequence: TGCAGCGTTGAAGGCCGAGGACAGGGGGTCCTCTACGAGCAGTACTTC. Its translation: CSVEGRGQGVLYEQYF.

This clone was detected a few times. This chain links TRBV25-1 with TRBJ2-5; D gene ambiguous. V was clipped by 0 bases and J by 5 bases, with 10 bases between them. Germline V gives CDR1 MGHDK, CDR2 SYGVNS. This CDR3 is 14 amino acids long. CDR3: CASSEYSVGETQYF. DNA for the CDR3: TGTGCCAGCAGTGAATATTCGGTTGGGGAGACCCAGTACTTC.

The chain is built from TRBV30 and TRBJ1-1; D might be TRBD1 (5 bases). Germline-derived CDR1 and CDR2 are GTSNPN and SVGIG (reference sequence). Trimming removed 0 bases from V and 4 bases from J, with 9 bases in between. This CDR3 has 13 residues. CDR3 coding DNA: TGTGCCTGGAGTGTGAGGGGAGGCACTGAAGCTTTCTTT. Translating gives CAWSVRGGTEAFF.

The count of this clone is one. The rearrangement uses TRBV7-9 and TRBJ2-6; D not resolved. In germline, CDR1 is SEHNR, CDR2 FQNEAQ (reference sequence). The CDR3 has 13 residues. V lost 5 bases to trimming and J lost 3 bases, with 5 bases between them. In nucleotides, the CDR3 is TGTGCCAGCAGCGCAGATGGGGCCAACGTCCTGACTTTC. Amino acid sequence: CASSADGANVLTF.

This chain joins TRBV4-3 and TRBJ2-1; D gene unclear. The CDR3 contains 16 residues. Germline V lookup: CDR1 LGHNA, CDR2 YSLEER. V lost 0 bases to trimming and J lost 8 bases, with 17 bases between them. CDR3 DNA: TGCGCCAGCAGCCAAGAAGTGAGTAGGACCGAGGATGAGCAGTTCTTC. Translating gives CASSQEVSRTEDEQFF.

V usage is TRBV5-4 and J usage is TRBJ1-2, with 9 bases that match TRBD1. Germline V gene sequence: CDR1 SGHNT, CDR2 YYREEE (reference sequence). V shed 4 bases and J 6 bases; nucleotides not matched to a gene: 10. The CDR3 is made up of 15 amino acids. This CDR3 reads CASSTTGGAEDGYTF. The CDR3 DNA sequence: TGTGCCAGCAGCACCACAGGGGGCGCAGAGGATGGCTACACCTTC.